The subject of this entry is one T cell receptor beta chain. This table comes from immunoSEQ multiplex PCR, and its TCRdb copy is limited to in-frame clones, with some not included. The data show approximately 280,000 clones, with 85% seen just once and 2.5% to 3% held by the top ten. The sample belongs to a study of blood T cell repertoires in COVID-19. From germline, CDR1 is GTSNPN and CDR2 SVGIG (reference sequence). The V and J ends lost 3 bases and 4 bases respectively, with 8 bases between them. The CDR3 length is 12 residues. The receptor was derived from a woman aged 50 to 60 who had recovered from COVID-19. The sample consisted of PBMCs or T cells enriched from blood (not recorded which). This chain joins TRBV30 and TRBJ2-3; D ambiguous. Written as DNA, the CDR3 is TGTGCCTGGAGCCGGGTGGCAGATACGCAGTATTTT. Translating it yields CAWSRVADTQYF.